This T cell receptor beta chain stems from a study of cytotoxic CD8 clonotypes in ibrutinib-treated CLL. About the research overall: The cohort had 10 to 12 relapsed/refractory and over 14 treatment-naive patients, fewer than 18 IGHV unmutated. Overall study results and limits: Higher clonality was seen at ibrutinib response and a return toward baseline at progression. Clonality correlated strongly with circulating CD8+ T cells and exceeded age-matched healthy donors at baseline.

Researchers set a sequencing depth target of 1 in 200,000 to 1 in 1 million T cells. The data were produced by immunoSEQ multiplex PCR, yet TCRdb's version contains in-frame clones alone and is incomplete. The data hold about 92,000 clones, with approximately 71% observed a single time. As for this clone: As yet, its antigen is unknown.

Germline lookup yields CDR1 SGHAT and CDR2 FQNNGV. V lost 0 bases, J lost 3 bases, and 6 bases lay in between. The CDR3 runs 14 residues. This sequence originates from a human donor with chronic lymphocytic leukemia. The material was PBMCs, obtained after 24 months of ibrutinib treatment. The V and J genes are TRBV11-2 and TRBJ1-3; D unresolved. The CDR3 spells CASSLDGIGNTIYF. CDR3 in DNA: TGTGCCAGCAGCTTAGACGGAATTGGAAACACCATATATTTT. Full variable domain (remainder filled in from reference TRBV11-2 and TRBJ1-3): EAGVAQSPRYKIIEKRQSVAFWCNPISGHATLYWYQQILGQGPKLLIQFQNNGVVDDSQLPKDRFSAERLKGVDSTLKIQPAKLEDSAVYLCASSLDGIGNTIYFGEGSWLTVV.